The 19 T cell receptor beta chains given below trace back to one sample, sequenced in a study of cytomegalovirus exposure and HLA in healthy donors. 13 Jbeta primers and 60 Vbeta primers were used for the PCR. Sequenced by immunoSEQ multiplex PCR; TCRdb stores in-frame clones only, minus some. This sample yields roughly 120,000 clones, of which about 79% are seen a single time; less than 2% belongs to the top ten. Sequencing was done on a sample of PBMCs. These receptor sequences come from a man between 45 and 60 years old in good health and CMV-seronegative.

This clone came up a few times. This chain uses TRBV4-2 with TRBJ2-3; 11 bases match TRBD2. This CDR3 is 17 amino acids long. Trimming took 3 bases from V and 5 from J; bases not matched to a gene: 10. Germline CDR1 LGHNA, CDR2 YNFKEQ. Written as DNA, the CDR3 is TGTGCCAGCAGCCAGGAAACTAGCGGGGGTTATGTAGATACGCAGTATTTT. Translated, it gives CASSQETSGGYVDTQYF.

CDR3 residues: CASSPDRGLGGELFF. DNA of the CDR3: TGTGCCAGCAGCCCAGACAGGGGGCTAGGCGGGGAGCTGTTTTTT. The V and J genes are TRBV11-2 and TRBJ2-2; the match to TRBD1 covers 10 bases. J gave up 7 bases and V 5 bases, and 7 bases lay outside the gene matches. The germline gives CDR1 SGHAT, CDR2 FQNNGV. This CDR3 region has 15 residues.

DNA of the CDR3: TGTGCCAGCAGCCTAGGACAGGGGGGCGAGCAGTACGTC. Protein sequence: CASSLGQGGEQYV. The rearrangement uses TRBV7-6 and TRBJ2-7, with 10 bases aligning to TRBD1. This CDR3 spans 13 amino acids. CDR1 is SGHVS, CDR2 FNYEAQ, per germline. V dropped 5 bases and J dropped 6; count of bases not matched to a gene: 4.

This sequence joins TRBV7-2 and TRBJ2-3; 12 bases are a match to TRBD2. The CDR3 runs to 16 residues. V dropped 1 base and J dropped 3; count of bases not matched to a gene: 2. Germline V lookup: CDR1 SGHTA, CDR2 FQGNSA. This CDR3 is CASSLVTSGGTDTQYF. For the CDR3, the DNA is TGTGCCAGCAGCTTAGTGACTAGCGGGGGTACAGATACGCAGTATTTT.

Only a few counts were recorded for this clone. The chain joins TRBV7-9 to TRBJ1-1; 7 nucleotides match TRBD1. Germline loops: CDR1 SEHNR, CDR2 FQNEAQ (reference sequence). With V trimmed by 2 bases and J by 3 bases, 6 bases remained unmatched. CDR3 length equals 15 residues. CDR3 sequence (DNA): TGTGCCAGCAGCTTAAAGCAGGGGGGAGACACTGAAGCTTTCTTT. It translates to CASSLKQGGDTEAFF.

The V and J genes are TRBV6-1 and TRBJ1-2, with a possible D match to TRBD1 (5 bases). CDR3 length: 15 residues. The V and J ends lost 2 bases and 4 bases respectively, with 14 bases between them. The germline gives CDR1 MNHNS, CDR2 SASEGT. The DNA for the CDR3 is TGTGCCAGCAGTGAATTTACAGGTTGGGGCTATGGCTACACCTTC. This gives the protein CASSEFTGWGYGYTF.

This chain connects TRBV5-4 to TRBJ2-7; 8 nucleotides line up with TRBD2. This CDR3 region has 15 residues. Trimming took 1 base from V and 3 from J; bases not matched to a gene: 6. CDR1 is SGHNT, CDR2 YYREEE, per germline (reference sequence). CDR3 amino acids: CASSLMGRGVYEQYF. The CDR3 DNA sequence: TGTGCCAGCAGCTTGATGGGGCGGGGGGTCTACGAGCAGTACTTC.

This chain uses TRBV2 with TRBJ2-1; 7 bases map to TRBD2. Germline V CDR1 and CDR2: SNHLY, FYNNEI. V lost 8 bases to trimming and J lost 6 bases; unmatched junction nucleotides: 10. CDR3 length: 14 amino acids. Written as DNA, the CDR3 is TGTGCCAGCCTTACTGAGCGGGGCTCCAATGAGCAGTTCTTC. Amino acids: CASLTERGSNEQFF.

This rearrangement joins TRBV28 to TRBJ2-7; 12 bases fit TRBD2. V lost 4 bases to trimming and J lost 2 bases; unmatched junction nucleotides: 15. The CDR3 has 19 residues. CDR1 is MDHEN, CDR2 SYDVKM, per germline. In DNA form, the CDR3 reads TGTGCCAGCAGTTCAACTAGCGGGGGGCCTAGGCCGAACACCTACGAGCAGTACGTC. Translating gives CASSSTSGGPRPNTYEQYV.

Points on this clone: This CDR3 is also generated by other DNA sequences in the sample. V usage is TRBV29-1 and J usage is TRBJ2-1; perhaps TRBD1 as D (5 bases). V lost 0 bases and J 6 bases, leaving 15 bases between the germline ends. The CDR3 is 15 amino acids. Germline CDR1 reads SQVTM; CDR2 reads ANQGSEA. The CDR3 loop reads CSVEEHRPSGNEQFF. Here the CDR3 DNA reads TGCAGCGTTGAAGAGCACAGGCCATCCGGCAATGAGCAGTTCTTC.

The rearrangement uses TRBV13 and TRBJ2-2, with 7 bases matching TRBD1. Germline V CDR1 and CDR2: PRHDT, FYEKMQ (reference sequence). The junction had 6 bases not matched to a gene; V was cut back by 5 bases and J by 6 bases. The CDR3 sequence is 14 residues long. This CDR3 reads CASSIDRVSGELFF. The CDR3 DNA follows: TGTGCCAGCAGCATCGACAGGGTGTCCGGGGAGCTGTTTTTT. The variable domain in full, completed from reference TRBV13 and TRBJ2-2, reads AAGVIQSPRHLIKEKRETATLKCYPIPRHDTVYWYQQGPGQDPQFLISFYEKMQSDKGSIPDRFSAQQFSDYHSELNMSSLELGDSALYFCASSIDRVSGELFFGEGSRLTVL.

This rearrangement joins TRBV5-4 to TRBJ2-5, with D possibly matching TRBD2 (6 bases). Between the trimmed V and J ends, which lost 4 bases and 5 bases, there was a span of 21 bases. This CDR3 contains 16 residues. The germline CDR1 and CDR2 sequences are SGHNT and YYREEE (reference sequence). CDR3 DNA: TGTGCCAGCAGCCCCGGGACGCACCTTGGAGGGGAGACCCAGTACTTC. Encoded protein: CASSPGTHLGGETQYF.

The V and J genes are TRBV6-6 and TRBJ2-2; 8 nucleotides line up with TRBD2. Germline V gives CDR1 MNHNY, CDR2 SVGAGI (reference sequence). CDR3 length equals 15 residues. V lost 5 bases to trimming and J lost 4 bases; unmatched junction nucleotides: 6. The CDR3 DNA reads TGTGCCAGCAGTCTTCCGGGACTAGTCACCGGGGAGCTGTTTTTT. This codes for CASSLPGLVTGELFF.

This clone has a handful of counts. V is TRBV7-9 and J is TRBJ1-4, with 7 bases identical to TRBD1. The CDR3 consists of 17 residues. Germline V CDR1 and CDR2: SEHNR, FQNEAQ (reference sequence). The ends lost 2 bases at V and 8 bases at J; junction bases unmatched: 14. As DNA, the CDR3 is TGTGCCAGCAGCTTACAGGGGGGCGCGGGGATGTACGAAAAACTGTTTTTT. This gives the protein CASSLQGGAGMYEKLFF.

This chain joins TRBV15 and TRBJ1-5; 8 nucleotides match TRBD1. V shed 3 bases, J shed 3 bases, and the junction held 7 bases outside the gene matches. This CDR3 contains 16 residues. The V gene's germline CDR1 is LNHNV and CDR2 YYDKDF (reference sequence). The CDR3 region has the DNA TGTGCCACCAGCAGTGGGACAGGAGACCTCAATCAGCCCCAGCATTTT. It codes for CATSSGTGDLNQPQHF.

CDR3 amino acids: CASTTSGMSYNEQFF. CDR3 DNA sequence: TGTGCCAGCACGACTAGCGGGATGTCCTACAATGAGCAGTTCTTC. The chain couples TRBV2 to TRBJ2-1, with TRBD2 identical over 11 bases. Germline CDR1 and CDR2: SNHLY and FYNNEI. Trimming took 7 bases from V and 1 from J; bases not matched to a gene: 3. The CDR3 is 15 amino acids.

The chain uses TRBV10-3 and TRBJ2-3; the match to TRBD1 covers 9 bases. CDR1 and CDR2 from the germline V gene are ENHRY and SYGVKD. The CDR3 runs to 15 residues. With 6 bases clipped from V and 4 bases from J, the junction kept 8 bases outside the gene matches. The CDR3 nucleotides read TGTGCCATCAGAGGCCGGGACAGGGCTCCAGATACGCAGTATTTT. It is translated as CAIRGRDRAPDTQYF.

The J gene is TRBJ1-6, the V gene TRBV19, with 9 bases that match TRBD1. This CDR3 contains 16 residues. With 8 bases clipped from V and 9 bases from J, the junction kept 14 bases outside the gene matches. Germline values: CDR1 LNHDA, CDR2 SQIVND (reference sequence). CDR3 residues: CASSPKGGQGISPLHF. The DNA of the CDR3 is TGTGCCAGTTCTCCCAAGGGGGGACAGGGAATTTCACCCCTCCACTTT.

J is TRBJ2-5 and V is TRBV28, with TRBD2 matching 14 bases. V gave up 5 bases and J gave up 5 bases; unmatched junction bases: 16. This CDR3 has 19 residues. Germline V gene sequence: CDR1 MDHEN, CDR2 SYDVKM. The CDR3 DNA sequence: TGTGCCAGCAGTCCACCCGGGACTAGCGGGGGCGGGGACACTGAGACCCAGTACTTC. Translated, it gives CASSPPGTSGGGDTETQYF.